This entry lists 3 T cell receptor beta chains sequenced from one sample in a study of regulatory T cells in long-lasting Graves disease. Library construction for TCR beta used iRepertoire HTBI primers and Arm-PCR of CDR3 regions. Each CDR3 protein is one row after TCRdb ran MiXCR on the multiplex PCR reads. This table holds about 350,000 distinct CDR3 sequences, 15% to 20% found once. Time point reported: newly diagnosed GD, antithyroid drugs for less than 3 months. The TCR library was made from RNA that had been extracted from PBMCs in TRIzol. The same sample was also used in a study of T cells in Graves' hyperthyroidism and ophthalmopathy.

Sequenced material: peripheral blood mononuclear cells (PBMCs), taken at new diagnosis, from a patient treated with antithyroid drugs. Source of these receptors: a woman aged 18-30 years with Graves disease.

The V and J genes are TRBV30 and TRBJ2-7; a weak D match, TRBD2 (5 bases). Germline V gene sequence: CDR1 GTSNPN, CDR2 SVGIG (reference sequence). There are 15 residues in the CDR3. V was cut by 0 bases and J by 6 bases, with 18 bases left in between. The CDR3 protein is CAWSVMTGTFVEQYF. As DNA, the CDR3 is TGTGCCTGGAGTGTCATGACGGGAACCTTCGTCGAGCAGTACTTC.

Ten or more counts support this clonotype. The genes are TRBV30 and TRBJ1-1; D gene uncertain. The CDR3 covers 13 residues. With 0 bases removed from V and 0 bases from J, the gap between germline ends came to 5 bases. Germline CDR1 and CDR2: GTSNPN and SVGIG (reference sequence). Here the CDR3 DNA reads TGTGCCTGGAGTGTGGAGTTGAACACTGAAGCTTTCTTT. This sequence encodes CAWSVELNTEAFF.

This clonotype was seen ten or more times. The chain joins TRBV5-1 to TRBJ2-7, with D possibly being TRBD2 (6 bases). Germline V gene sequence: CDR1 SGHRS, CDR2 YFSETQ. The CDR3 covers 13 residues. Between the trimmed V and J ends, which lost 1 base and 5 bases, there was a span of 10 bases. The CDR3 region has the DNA TGCGCCAGCAGCTTGAGGGGAGGTAACGAGCAGTACTTC. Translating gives CASSLRGGNEQYF. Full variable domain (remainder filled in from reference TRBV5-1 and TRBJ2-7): KAGVTQTPRYLIKTRGQQVTLSCSPISGHRSVSWYQQTPGQGLQFLFEYFSETQRNKGNFPGRFSGRQFSNSRSEMNVSTLELGDSALYLCASSLRGGNEQYFGPGTRLTVT.